The present entry profiles one TCR beta chain with its context. Profiling relied on immunoSEQ multiplex PCR, and the TCRdb table lists in-frame clones only, not all of them. The repertoire consists of more than 60,000 clones, with 85% to 90% occurring once and the leading ten covering approximately 1.5%. V was pared by 11 bases and J by 5 bases, with 16 bases between. The CDR3 runs 12 residues. Germline-derived CDR1 and CDR2 are MDHEN and SYDVKM. This specimen belongs to a study of cytomegalovirus exposure and HLA in healthy donors. V and J are TRBV28 and TRBJ2-7, with D perhaps matching TRBD1 (6 bases). The TCR sequence derives from a woman between 18 and 29 years old in good health and CMV-seronegative. The material sequenced was PBMCs. DNA of the CDR3: TGTGCCCTTCGCAAGGGGGTTGACGAGCAGTACTTC. This encodes CALRKGVDEQYF.